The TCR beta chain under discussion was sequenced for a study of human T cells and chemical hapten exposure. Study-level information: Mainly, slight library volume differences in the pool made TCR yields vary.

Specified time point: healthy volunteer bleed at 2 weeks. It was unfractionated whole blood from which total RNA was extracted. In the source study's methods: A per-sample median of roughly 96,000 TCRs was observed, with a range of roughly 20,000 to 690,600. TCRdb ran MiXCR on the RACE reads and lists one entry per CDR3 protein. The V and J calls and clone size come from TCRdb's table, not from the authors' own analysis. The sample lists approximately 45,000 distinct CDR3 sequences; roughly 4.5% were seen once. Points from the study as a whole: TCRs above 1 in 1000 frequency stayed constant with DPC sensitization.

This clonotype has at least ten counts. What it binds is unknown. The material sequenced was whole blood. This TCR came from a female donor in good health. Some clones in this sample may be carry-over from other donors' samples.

The DNA of the CDR3 is TGTGCCAGCAGTTTGGCAGGCTTTTATGGCTACACCTTC. Amino acids: CASSLAGFYGYTF. V is TRBV12-3 or TRBV12-4 and J is TRBJ1-2; D gene unclear. The CDR3 has 13 amino acids. Trimming stripped 3 bases from V and 5 bases from J, with 10 bases between.